The 21 T cell receptor beta chains listed next were all sequenced from one sample in a study of OX40 agonist ivuxolimab in advanced cancers. TCRdb keeps only in-frame clones here, not all; method: immunoSEQ multiplex PCR. The table includes more than 70,000 clones, roughly nine tenths detected once. The sequencing used CD4+ or CD8+ T cells sorted from blood, collected in a trial of the OX40 agonist ivuxolimab. These receptors all stem from an adult with an advanced solid tumor such as melanoma, head and neck, liver or kidney cancer.

The chain is built from TRBV11-2 and TRBJ2-5; a weak D match, TRBD1 (6 bases). This CDR3 is built from 15 residues. The ends were cut back, 1 base at V and 5 bases at J, with 14 bases in the middle. Germline-derived CDR1 and CDR2 are SGHAT and FQNNGV. The CDR3 protein is CASSLAQGFRETQYF. CDR3 sequence (DNA): TGTGCCAGCAGCTTAGCGCAGGGGTTCAGGGAGACCCAGTACTTC. The entire variable domain, with the rest obtained from reference TRBV11-2 and TRBJ2-5, is as follows: EAGVAQSPRYKIIEKRQSVAFWCNPISGHATLYWYQQILGQGPKLLIQFQNNGVVDDSQLPKDRFSAERLKGVDSTLKIQPAKLEDSAVYLCASSLAQGFRETQYFGPGTRLLVL.

The V and J genes are TRBV21-1 and TRBJ2-2. TRBV21-1 is a pseudogene locus. This CDR3 contains 14 residues. CDR3 nucleotide sequence: TGTGCCAGCAGGGGGGACGGCCCCCCCGGGGAGCTGTTTTTT. Protein sequence: CASRGDGPPGELFF.

The genes are TRBV30 and TRBJ2-7; 8 bases are a match to TRBD2. This CDR3 spans 13 amino acids. CDR1 is GTSNPN, CDR2 SVGIG, per germline (reference sequence). With 5 bases clipped from V and 3 bases from J, the junction kept 6 bases outside the gene matches. Here the CDR3 DNA reads TGTGCCTGGTGGCGGGGGGCGGGCTACGAGCAGTACTTC. It is translated as CAWWRGAGYEQYF.

The rearrangement joins TRBV2 to TRBJ1-1; 7 nucleotides match TRBD1. The CDR3 is 12 amino acids. The V gene's germline CDR1 is SNHLY and CDR2 FYNNEI. Losses at the gene ends were 9 bases for V and 4 bases for J; bases not matched to a gene: 5. In DNA form, the CDR3 reads TGTGCCAGAGGACAGGTGGGCACTGAAGCTTTCTTT. Its protein product is CARGQVGTEAFF.

J is TRBJ1-5 and V is TRBV2; TRBD1 aligns across 7 bases. Germline CDR1 SNHLY, CDR2 FYNNEI. The CDR3 has 15 residues. The trim removed 2 bases at V and 3 bases at J, leaving 4 bases unmatched. Here the CDR3 DNA reads TGTGCCAGCAGTGAACTAGGGACAGTCAATCAGCCCCAGCATTTT. It encodes CASSELGTVNQPQHF.

This chain connects TRBV30 to TRBJ2-1, with 9 positions matching TRBD2. Unmatched junction bases numbered 7, after V lost 2 bases and J lost 8 bases. Germline V gives CDR1 GTSNPN, CDR2 SVGIG (reference sequence). This CDR3 has 14 residues. In DNA form, the CDR3 reads TGTGCCTGGAGTTCTAAGGCGGGAGGGGATGAGCAGTTCTTC. Its translation is CAWSSKAGGDEQFF. Together with reference TRBV30 and TRBJ2-1, the CDR3 gives the full variable domain: SQTIHQWPATLVQPVGSPLSLECTVEGTSNPNLYWYRQAAGRGLQLLFYSVGIGQISSEVPQNLSASRPQDRQFILSSKKLLLSDSGFYLCAWSSKAGGDEQFFGPGTRLTVL.

V gene TRBV19 combines with J gene TRBJ2-2; 9 nucleotides line up with TRBD2. The germline CDR1 and CDR2 sequences are LNHDA and SQIVND (reference sequence). The CDR3 is 16 amino acids. With 6 bases clipped from V and 1 base from J, the junction kept 6 bases outside the gene matches. The CDR3 loop is CASRLGGRGNTGELFF. The CDR3 DNA sequence: TGTGCCAGTAGATTGGGCGGGAGGGGGAACACCGGGGAGCTGTTTTTT.

The rearrangement joins TRBV5-6 to TRBJ1-6; D remains ambiguous. CDR1 is SGHDT and CDR2 is YYEEEE in the germline V gene. V was cut by 1 base and J by 6 bases, with 14 bases left in between. The CDR3 covers 16 residues. The CDR3 sequence is CASSLRQPVGNSPLHF. Here the CDR3 DNA reads TGTGCCAGCAGCTTGAGGCAGCCCGTCGGTAATTCACCCCTCCACTTT.

The chain joins TRBV6-1 to TRBJ2-7; 9 nucleotides match TRBD2. V was clipped by 0 bases and J by 2 bases; unmatched bases: 5. CDR1 is MNHNS and CDR2 is SASEGT in the germline V gene. The CDR3 has 16 amino acids. Here the CDR3 reads CASSEALTSGAYEQYF. CDR3 DNA: TGTGCCAGCAGTGAAGCCTTGACTAGCGGAGCCTACGAGCAGTACTTC.

The genes are TRBV9 and TRBJ2-7, with 7 bases that match TRBD2. The CDR3 has 14 amino acids. Germline CDR1 and CDR2: SGDLS and YYNGEE. Losses at the gene ends were 0 bases for V and 3 bases for J; bases not matched to a gene: 3. This chain's CDR3 is CASSVAGGNYEQYF. CDR3 nucleotides: TGTGCCAGCAGCGTAGCGGGAGGTAACTACGAGCAGTACTTC.

The J gene is TRBJ2-2, the V gene TRBV11-3; tentative D call: TRBD2 (7 bases). This CDR3 contains 15 residues. Germline loops: CDR1 SGHNT, CDR2 YENEEA. The V gene lost 8 bases and the J gene lost 7 bases, with 20 bases spanning the gap. DNA for the CDR3: TGTGCCAGCCTCAGGGGAGGCGGGAGTGGCGGGGAGCTGTTTTTT. Encoded protein: CASLRGGGSGGELFF.

The chain has TRBV19 and TRBJ2-6; D is uncertain. Trimming removed 4 bases at V and 6 bases at J, with 7 bases between. CDR1 is LNHDA and CDR2 is SQIVND in the germline V gene (reference sequence). This CDR3 region has 13 residues. The CDR3 loop reads CASSTLEANVLTF. As DNA, the CDR3 is TGTGCCAGTAGTACGCTAGAGGCCAACGTCCTGACTTTC. The full variable domain, in which reference TRBV19 and TRBJ2-6 provide the parts outside the CDR3, is DGGITQSPKYLFRKEGQNVTLSCEQNLNHDAMYWYRQDPGQGLRLIYYSQIVNDFQKGDIAEGYSVSREKKESFPLTVTSAQKNPTAFYLCASSTLEANVLTFGAGSRLTVL.

The J gene is TRBJ2-5, the V gene TRBV6-5; tentatively, D is TRBD1 or TRBD2 (6 bases each). Looked up from germline, CDR1 is MNHEY and CDR2 is SVGAGI. Trimming cost V 8 bases and J 5 bases, with 15 bases left between them. The CDR3 has 13 amino acids. The CDR3 sequence is CASEGGPGETQYF. CDR3 coding DNA: TGTGCCAGCGAAGGGGGGCCGGGCGAGACCCAGTACTTC.

This clone was seen just once. The CDR3 DNA follows: TGCGCCAGCAGCCCCGAGGGACTAGCGGGGGCGAACACCGGGGAGCTGTTTTTT. This encodes CASSPEGLAGANTGELFF. This chain links TRBV5-1 with TRBJ2-2; 14 nucleotides line up with TRBD2. CDR1 is SGHRS, CDR2 YFSETQ, per germline. V shed 4 bases, J shed 0 bases, and the junction held 5 bases outside the gene matches. This CDR3 spans 18 amino acids.

The chain carries TRBV5-1 and TRBJ2-7; D remains unclear. The germline V gene has CDR1 SGHRS and CDR2 YFSETQ. Trimming cost V 4 bases and J 1 base, with 15 bases left between them. This CDR3 comprises 15 residues. CDR3 residues: CASSDKGVSSYEQYF. CDR3 bases: TGCGCCAGCAGCGATAAAGGAGTATCGTCCTACGAGCAGTACTTC.

CDR3 in amino acids: CASSFSGTTPVGYTF. CDR3 in DNA: TGTGCCAGCAGTTTCAGTGGGACAACCCCCGTTGGCTACACCTTC. The chain uses TRBV28 and TRBJ1-2; D might be TRBD1 (6 bases). Germline loops: CDR1 MDHEN, CDR2 SYDVKM. The CDR3 runs to 15 residues. Trimming cost V 3 bases and J 7 bases, with 18 bases left between them.

Comment on this clone: At the DNA level, this CDR3 is encoded by other sequences in the same sample as well. The genes are TRBV30 and TRBJ1-5; D unclear. Germline CDR1 reads GTSNPN; CDR2 reads SVGIG (reference sequence). The CDR3 runs 12 residues. V lost 0 bases, J lost 3 bases, and 3 bases lay in between. CDR3 sequence (DNA): TGTGCCTGGAGTGTACTCAATCAGCCCCAGCATTTT. Protein product: CAWSVLNQPQHF.

The rearrangement uses TRBV19 and TRBJ2-7; 7 bases align to TRBD1. The V and J ends lost 7 bases and 3 bases, in that order; junction bases with no gene match: 9. The CDR3 length is 14 residues. Looked up from germline, CDR1 is LNHDA and CDR2 is SQIVND (reference sequence). The CDR3: CASKTQSGGYEQYF. In DNA, the CDR3 is TGTGCCAGTAAGACTCAATCAGGGGGCTACGAGCAGTACTTC.

The gene calls are TRBV28 and TRBJ2-1, with D unclear. The V gene lost 6 bases and the J gene lost 3 bases, with 9 bases spanning the gap. CDR3 size: 13 residues. The germline V gene has CDR1 MDHEN and CDR2 SYDVKM. The CDR3 region has the DNA TGTGCCAGCAGCCTCGGAGTCTACAATGAGCAGTTCTTC. Protein sequence: CASSLGVYNEQFF.

The genes are TRBV13 and TRBJ1-4; tentative D call: TRBD1 (5 bases). CDR1 is PRHDT, CDR2 FYEKMQ, per germline (reference sequence). The germline V and J ends were trimmed by 2 bases and 5 bases, with 18 bases remaining between them. The CDR3 sequence is 17 residues long. CDR3 sequence reads: CASSLRGTGRINEKLFF. CDR3 DNA: TGTGCCAGCAGCTTACGGGGGACCGGACGGATCAATGAAAAACTGTTTTTT. Combining the CDR3 with reference TRBV13 and TRBJ1-4 gives the whole variable domain AAGVIQSPRHLIKEKRETATLKCYPIPRHDTVYWYQQGPGQDPQFLISFYEKMQSDKGSIPDRFSAQQFSDYHSELNMSSLELGDSALYFCASSLRGTGRINEKLFFGSGTQLSVL.

This clone was seen a single time. The genes are TRBV5-1 and TRBJ2-2; tentatively, D is TRBD2 (6 bases). From germline, CDR1 is SGHRS and CDR2 YFSETQ. There are 16 residues in the CDR3. Trimming removed 1 base at V and 0 bases at J, with 10 bases between. CDR3 nucleotides: TGCGCCAGCAGCTTGATGGCGGGGACGAACACCGGGGAGCTGTTTTTT. Protein sequence: CASSLMAGTNTGELFF.